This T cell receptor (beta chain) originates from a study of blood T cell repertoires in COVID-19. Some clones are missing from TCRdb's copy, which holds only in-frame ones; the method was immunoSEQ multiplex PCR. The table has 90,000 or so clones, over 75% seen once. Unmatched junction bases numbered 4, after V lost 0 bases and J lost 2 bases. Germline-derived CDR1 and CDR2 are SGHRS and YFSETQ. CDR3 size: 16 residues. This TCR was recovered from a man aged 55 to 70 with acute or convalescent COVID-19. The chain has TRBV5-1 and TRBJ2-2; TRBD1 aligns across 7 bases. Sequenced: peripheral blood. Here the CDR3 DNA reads TGCGCCAGCAGCTTGGCCGGGACAGCTAACACCGGGGAGCTGTTTTTT. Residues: CASSLAGTANTGELFF.